The sequence of this TCR beta chain was determined in a study of response to subunit inactivated influenza vaccine. Study results and caveats: Every seasonal influenza vaccination brings in few new T cells, the authors suggested.

TCRdb used MiXCR to reprocess the RT-PCR reads, holding one entry per CDR3 protein. The sample shows hundreds of thousands of distinct CDR3 sequences, about a fifth of them seen only once. V was clipped by 4 bases and J by 1 base, with 8 bases between them. There are 14 residues in the CDR3. Germline V gives CDR1 SGHRS, CDR2 YFSETQ. Notes on this clonotype: Antigen unknown.

This receptor was obtained from a man aged 45-69 years who received an inactivated influenza vaccine. The input for sequencing was PBMCs from blood, taken less than 22 months after vaccination. V usage is TRBV5-1 and J usage is TRBJ2-2; D is uncertain. Written as DNA, the CDR3 is TGCGCCAGCAGCATTGACGGGAACACCGGGGAGCTGTTTTTT. Protein: CASSIDGNTGELFF. The whole variable domain, filled in from reference TRBV5-1 and TRBJ2-2, reads KAGVTQTPRYLIKTRGQQVTLSCSPISGHRSVSWYQQTPGQGLQFLFEYFSETQRNKGNFPGRFSGRQFSNSRSEMNVSTLELGDSALYLCASSIDGNTGELFFGEGSRLTVL.